This T cell receptor beta chain was retrieved from a study of shared clonotypes between healthy human individuals. Note on this clone: Its antigen is unidentified.

Data came from immunoSEQ multiplex PCR; TCRdb stores just in-frame clones and leaves some out. This table holds about 2.4 million clones, 90% to 95% found once. V lost 9 bases, J lost 5 bases, and 7 bases stayed unmatched. The CDR3 runs 13 residues. Germline V gene sequence: CDR1 LNHDA, CDR2 SQIVND (reference sequence). Study results and caveats: Owing to a small donor count, the genetic and exposure-history diversity represented was limited.

The clonotype originates from a man aged 18 to 30 in good health. Some clones in this sample may be carry-over from other donors' samples. What was sequenced was naive CD4+ T cells from PBMCs. Subset specified: CD45RA+ positively selected. The chain is built from TRBV19 and TRBJ2-1; 7 nucleotides match TRBD2. The CDR3 spells CASRDYPNNEQFF. The CDR3 coding sequence is TGTGCCAGCCGGGACTACCCGAACAATGAGCAGTTCTTC.